These T cell receptor beta chains were read from a single sample in a study of shared clonotypes between healthy human individuals. TCRdb's table, derived via immunoSEQ multiplex PCR, lists solely in-frame clones and lacks some. The sample records approximately 340,000 clones, roughly 70% being singletons. Sequenced: memory CD4+ T cells sorted from blood. The receptors were gathered from a man aged 30 to 45 in good health. Both conserved end residues are part of each CDR3. The D gene is left open where the match is weak. Expanded clones are given a class, and other clones once, few, many or no size at all.

V	length	J	D	size	DNA	CDR3
TRBV5-1	16	TRBJ2-7	-	-	TGCGCCAGCAGCTTCGTAGTAGCGTCAAGCTCCTACGAGCAGTACTTC	CASSFVVASSSYEQYF
TRBV10-2	13	TRBJ1-1	-	-	TGCGCCATCATCGGGAGGGGAGGAACTGAAGCTTTCTTT	CAIIGRGGTEAFF
TRBV9	15	TRBJ2-7	-	-	TGTGCCAGCAGCGTAGCTTCCCGGGGATCCTACGAGCAGTACTTC	CASSVASRGSYEQYF
TRBV2	18	TRBJ2-5	TRBD2	once	TGTGCCAGCAGTGAAGGGGGGACTAGCGGGACCAGCAGAGAGACCCAGTACTTC	CASSEGGTSGTSRETQYF
TRBV28	14	TRBJ1-3	-	-	TGTGCCAGCAGTTCAGGGCCCTCTGGAAACACCATATATTTT	CASSSGPSGNTIYF
TRBV7-2	13	TRBJ2-7	-	-	TGTGCCAGCAGCGATGGACTCGGCTACGAGCAGTACTTC	CASSDGLGYEQYF
TRBV27	13	TRBJ2-7	-	once	TGTGCCACCAGGGGACTACCTTTCTACGAGCAGTACTTC	CATRGLPFYEQYF
TRBV28	12	TRBJ1-2	-	-	TGTGCCAGCAGCCTCAGGAGCTATGGCTACACCTTC	CASSLRSYGYTF
TRBV11-2	11	TRBJ2-5	-	many	TGTGCCAGCAGCTCGCGGCAGACCCAGTACTTC	CASSSRQTQYF
TRBV18	14	TRBJ2-7	TRBD1	-	TGTGCCAGCTCCCCCGAGATGACAGGGTTCGAGCAGTACTTC	CASSPEMTGFEQYF
TRBV2	13	TRBJ2-7	TRBD1	many	TGTGCCACCTCCGGGACAGGGGTCTACGAGCAGTACTTC	CATSGTGVYEQYF
TRBV2	15	TRBJ2-3	-	-	TGTGCCAGCAGTGAAGCGCTTCCCCAAGAGGGTACGCAGTATTTT	CASSEALPQEGTQYF
TRBV7-2	14	TRBJ2-7	-	few	TGTGCCAGCAGCTTATCAGGGGCCAGCTACGAGCAGTACTTC	CASSLSGASYEQYF
TRBV27	14	TRBJ2-3	TRBD1	-	TGTGCCAGCAGTTCCGGGACAGGGGTGGATACGCAGTATTTT	CASSSGTGVDTQYF
TRBV4-2	15	TRBJ1-5	-	-	TGTGCCAGCAGCCAAGACGGATATAGCAATCAGCCCCAGCATTTT	CASSQDGYSNQPQHF
TRBV5-1	14	TRBJ1-1	-	-	TGCGCCAGCAGCTTGGACACCCAGAACACTGAAGCTTTCTTT	CASSLDTQNTEAFF
TRBV7-2	16	TRBJ2-3	TRBD2	-	TGTGCCAGCAACACACTAGCGGGAGGGCCGATAGATACGCAGTATTTT	CASNTLAGGPIDTQYF
TRBV18	17	TRBJ2-3	-	few	TGTGCCAGCTCACCCTTTAGTATGACAGAAGGCACAGATACGCAGTATTTT	CASSPFSMTEGTDTQYF
TRBV6-6	16	TRBJ2-7	TRBD2	once	TGTGCCAGCAACCCCTCACGGGCGGGAGGGCCATCCGAGCAGTACTTC	CASNPSRAGGPSEQYF
TRBV6-1	15	TRBJ2-3	-	once	TGTGCCAGCAGTGAACAGGACACCAGCACAGATACGCAGTATTTT	CASSEQDTSTDTQYF
TRBV6-1	15	TRBJ2-3	TRBD2	-	TGTGCCAGCAGTCTGGGGGGGCTAGCGGGAGATACGCAGTATTTT	CASSLGGLAGDTQYF
TRBV7-8	13	TRBJ2-3	-	-	TGTGCCAGCAGCTTAACCACCACAGATACGCAGTATTTT	CASSLTTTDTQYF
TRBV7-2	16	TRBJ2-3	-	-	TGTGCCAGCAGCCGTGGCGGGGCGACTAGCACAGATACGCAGTATTTT	CASSRGGATSTDTQYF
TRBV15	16	TRBJ2-6	-	-	TGTGCCACCAGCAGAGAAGGGGGCTCTGGGGCCAACGTCCTGACTTTC	CATSREGGSGANVLTF
TRBV15	15	TRBJ2-7	TRBD2	-	TGTGCCACCAGCAGGTTCAGGACTAGCGGGAGGGAGATGTACTTC	CATSRFRTSGREMYF
TRBV10-1	14	TRBJ2-3	-	-	TGCGCCAGCAGTGAGTCAAGGACCTCAGATACGCAGTATTTT	CASSESRTSDTQYF
TRBV7-8	14	TRBJ1-5	-	-	TGTGCCAGCAGCTTCAGTACCGGGGATCAGCCCCAGCATTTT	CASSFSTGDQPQHF
TRBV28	15	TRBJ1-2	-	-	TGTGCCAGCAGTTTCAAGCAGGGACGCGATAGTGGCTACACCTTC	CASSFKQGRDSGYTF
TRBV27	14	TRBJ1-4	-	-	TGTGCCAGCAGGCGTTCGGGGGCTAATGAAAAACTGTTTTTT	CASRRSGANEKLFF
TRBV5-6	17	TRBJ2-1	TRBD2	-	TGTGCCAGCAGCCTCGGATTTAGACTAGCGGGAAACAATGAGCAGTTCTTC	CASSLGFRLAGNNEQFF
TRBV27	16	TRBJ1-5	TRBD1	-	TGTGCCAGCAGTTTCCTCCCCCAGACAGGGAATCAGCCCCAGCATTTT	CASSFLPQTGNQPQHF
TRBV7-2	13	TRBJ1-2	-	-	TGTGCCAGCATCCTTGACGGATTCTATGGCTACACCTTC	CASILDGFYGYTF
TRBV6-4	14	TRBJ2-2	-	-	TGTGCCAGCAGTACAAGTCCGACGGTCGGGGAGCTGTTTTTT	CASSTSPTVGELFF
TRBV9	15	TRBJ2-3	TRBD2	few	TGTGCCAGCAGCGTAGTCAGCGGGGGTTCCGATACGCAGTATTTT	CASSVVSGGSDTQYF
TRBV6-6	16	TRBJ2-5	TRBD2	-	TGTGCCAGCAGTAGACTAGCGGGAGGGACTAAAGAGACCCAGTACTTC	CASSRLAGGTKETQYF
TRBV19	13	TRBJ1-2	TRBD1	-	TGTGCCAGTAAAGACAGGGCGGACTATGGCTACACCTTC	CASKDRADYGYTF
TRBV6-5	15	TRBJ1-1	-	-	TGTGCCAGCAGTTACTCGCCCCGAATGAACACTGAAGCTTTCTTT	CASSYSPRMNTEAFF
TRBV6-1	14	TRBJ1-1	-	-	TGTGCCAGCAGTGAAAATTTGGGAGCCGGTGGAGCTTTCTTT	CASSENLGAGGAFF
TRBV11-3	16	TRBJ1-1	-	-	TGTGCCAGCAGCTCTCAATCCGGGGGTAGGGTCACTGAAGCTTTCTTT	CASSSQSGGRVTEAFF
TRBV2	17	TRBJ2-7	TRBD2	once	TGTGCCAGCAGACCCGATTTAGCGGGGGGAAGCTCCTACGAGCAGTACTTC	CASRPDLAGGSSYEQYF
TRBV9	15	TRBJ2-1	-	many	TGTGCCAGCAGCGTAATCCCGAACACCTACAATGAGCAGTTCTTC	CASSVIPNTYNEQFF
TRBV5-6	12	TRBJ2-5	-	-	TGTGCCAGCAGCCCCACGCAGGAGACCCAGTACTTC	CASSPTQETQYF
TRBV6-5	11	TRBJ2-5	-	-	TGTGCCAGCAGTTACGGAGAGACCCAGTACTTC	CASSYGETQYF
TRBV28	15	TRBJ1-5	-	-	TGTGCCAGCAGTTCCGAGGGCAGGGACAATCAGCCCCAGCATTTT	CASSSEGRDNQPQHF
TRBV18	16	TRBJ2-1	TRBD2	-	TGTGCCAGCTCACCTTTCCTAGCGGGAGGGTCCGGGGAGCAGTTCTTC	CASSPFLAGGSGEQFF